This T cell receptor beta chain was identified during a study of CD8+CD57+ T cells in acquired aplastic anemia. Study summary: Mean yield of DNA from sorted CD4+ and CD8+ cells was 3 to 3.5 ug. Study-wide results and caveats: It was found that roughly 29 CD8+ CDR3 sequences were shared between patients and controls. Researchers reported that CD8+ Simpson's diversity was not significantly different in patients versus controls.

Worth noting for this clonotype: Its antigen is unknown.

Both TCR beta VDJ combination and CDR3 sequence profiling were carried out. Genomic DNA was the template for this profiling. Using its own MiXCR run on the reads, TCRdb lists one record per CDR3 protein. The sample has 200,000 or so distinct CDR3 sequences, around three fifths seen once. CD8+CD57+ cell expansion, shown by flow cytometry, had occurred in the patients selected for sequencing. The CDR3 is made up of 15 amino acids. V lost 6 bases to trimming and J lost 3 bases, with 14 bases between them. Germline lookup yields CDR1 WNHNN and CDR2 SYGVQD (reference sequence). This receptor was obtained from a human donor with aplastic anemia. The rearrangement links TRBV10-1 to TRBJ2-2; possibly TRBD1 or TRBD2 for D (5 bases each). The sample consisted of sorted CD4+, CD8+, or CD8+CD57+ T cells (not recorded which) from PBMCs. The CDR3 DNA follows: TGCGCCAGCAGCCTCGGGGCCACCGACACCGGGGAGCTGTTTTTT. It translates to CASSLGATDTGELFF.